The subject of this entry is one TCR beta chain. No antigen is known for it. Per germline, CDR1 LNHDA and CDR2 SQIVND (reference sequence). The CDR3 extends over 13 amino acids. V dropped 3 bases and J dropped 8 bases, with 13 bases sitting between them. The PCR contained 60 Vbeta and 13 Jbeta primers. Sequenced by immunoSEQ multiplex PCR; TCRdb stores in-frame clones only, minus some. The table lists 130,000 to 150,000 clones, 80% of them singletons, with 4.5% to 6% in the top ten. This record belongs to a study of cytomegalovirus exposure and HLA in healthy donors. Study results and caveats: It was 160 or so TCR beta chains that were listed as cytomegalovirus-associated.

The receptor was isolated from a male donor in good health and CMV-seronegative. V usage is TRBV19 and J usage is TRBJ1-1; possible D gene TRBD1, 6 bases. Sequencing was carried out using PBMCs. The CDR3, as DNA: TGTGCCAGTAGTATGGAGGTCAGGGGAGAAGCTTTCTTT. It codes for CASSMEVRGEAFF.